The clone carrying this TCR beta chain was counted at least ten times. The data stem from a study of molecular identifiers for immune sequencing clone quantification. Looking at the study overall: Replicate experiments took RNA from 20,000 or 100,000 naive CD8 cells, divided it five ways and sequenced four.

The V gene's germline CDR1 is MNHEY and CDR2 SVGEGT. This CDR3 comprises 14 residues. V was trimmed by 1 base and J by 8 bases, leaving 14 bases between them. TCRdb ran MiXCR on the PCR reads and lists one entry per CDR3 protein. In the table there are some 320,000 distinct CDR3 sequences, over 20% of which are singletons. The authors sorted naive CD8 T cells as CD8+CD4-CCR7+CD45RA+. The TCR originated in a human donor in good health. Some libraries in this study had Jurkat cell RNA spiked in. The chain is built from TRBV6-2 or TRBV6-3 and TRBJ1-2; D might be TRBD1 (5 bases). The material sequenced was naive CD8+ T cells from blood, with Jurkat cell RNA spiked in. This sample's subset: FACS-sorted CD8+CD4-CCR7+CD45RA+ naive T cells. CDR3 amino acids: CASSYWTIQPGYTF. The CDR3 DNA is TGTGCCAGCAGTTACTGGACAATTCAACCGGGCTACACCTTC.